This T cell receptor beta chain was recorded in a study of shared clonotypes between healthy human individuals (TCRdb year 2020). Context from the whole study: A couple of women and a few men aged 18 to 49 years were included in the cohort. Different laboratories and diverse techniques were used to prepare libraries and sequence TCR repertoires, to increase sequencing depth and limit assay-specific biases. To estimate repertoire size and how much clonotype sharing occurs between individuals, the study deeply sequenced the blood TCR repertoires of 4 to 6 healthy adults. Per donor, leukapheresis produced somewhere between about 0.94 and 9 billion PBMCs. For each donor, CD4 naive and CD4 memory were each given three plates, CD8 naive was given two plates, and CD8 memory was given one plate.

TCR CDR3 regions were amplified from genomic DNA by multiplex PCR using the deep immunoSEQ assay. Extracted genomic DNA from each cell subset was spread evenly across all wells of several immunoSEQ 96-well plates, with each plate serving as a replicate. Each replicate PCR for sorted subsets received about 180 ng genomic DNA, equal to 30,000 or so T cell genomes. Purified libraries were measured with a Qubit 3.0 fluorometer, size-checked on a Bioanalyzer 2100, and measured again with the KAPA Library Quantification kit. Every immunoSEQ 96-well plate was sequenced on a dedicated single-read 150-cycle Illumina NextSeq 550 flow cell. In the paper's pipeline: Because the immunoSEQ output held only junctional sequences and lacked quality scores, the filtering could not match the filtering applied to full-length reads. To assign V/J genes and CDR3, sequences were annotated using PyIR, a Python wrapper for IgBLAST v1.9, with IMGT germline references. Reads were filtered out if the reads had weak V/J assignments (E-value above 1e-6), no CDR3, stop codons, out-of-frame junctions, or ambiguous translated residues. V3J clonotypes were defined by identical inferred V gene, J gene, and CDR3 amino acid sequence. Percentage overlap between repertoires was calculated by dividing the number of shared unique clonotypes by the size of the smaller repertoire. Three approaches were used to assess repertoire richness: RTK rarefaction, the Chao1 estimator, and Recon v2.1 estimates of unobserved clonotypes. For all TCRbeta clonotypes obtained by the gDNA method from a few donors, generation probabilities were computed with OLGA. In its TCRdb copy, this immuneACCESS table keeps in-frame sequences only and misses some clones. Where compared with another copy, unresolved V genes explain less than half of these, and the others have no known cause. V, J and clone size derive from that table, while D and trimming were established from the DNA sequence. This sample has 650,000 to 800,000 clones in its table, and 55% to 80% of those were observed once. The ten largest clones represent about 1.8% of the sample.

About this clone: It lacks a known antigen. No per-base quality is available; no much larger clone lies one base away.

The donors were healthy, HIV-negative adults who had no recently reported acute infections or vaccinations. All donors were Caucasian adults living in Nashville, Tennessee, USA. CD4+ T cells were enriched by magnetic negative selection; naive cells were then positively selected on CD45RA, and the negative fraction formed the memory subset. Blood was collected by leukapheresis, and PBMCs were isolated by Ficoll-Histopaque density gradient centrifugation and then cryopreserved in liquid nitrogen vapor phase. Analytical flow cytometry was used to check the purity and quantity of each magnetically sorted T cell population. From each sorted fraction, genomic DNA was isolated and quantified by UV absorbance on a Nanodrop 2000c. Results and caveats for the whole study, not just this receptor: Sharing across several donors was observed for approximately 5% of naive CD4, around 3.5% of naive CD8, 2% to 2.5% of memory CD4, and around 0.4% of memory CD8 clonotypes. Larger estimated clonotype richness was generally found for naive subsets than for memory subsets. Compared with non-shared clonotypes, clonotypes shared by all four sorted-subset donors had higher generation probabilities. Pairwise subsampling led to the expectation that sequencing depth would affect the degree of clonotype sharing among donors. The small number of donors limited the genetic and exposure-history diversity represented. Even with the large sequencing depth, rarefaction of the sorted-subset datasets indicated that sequencing was incomplete. Sampling was restricted to blood, and TCR repertoires in tissue are likely to differ from TCR repertoires in blood.

V drops 3 bases and J drops 3 bases, leaving 14 bases in between. Taken from cysteine to phenylalanine, the CDR3 has 15 residues. Of the read, only the CDR3 DNA is kept; its 45 bases are in frame from base 1. The germline V gene (reference sequence) gives CDR1 as LNHDA and CDR2 as SQIVND. The rearrangement combines TRBV19 with TRBJ1-2, with the D gene uncertain. The receptor's source is a woman aged 25 to 45 in good health. What was sequenced was memory CD4+ T cells sorted from blood. Read against the paper, the sample's cell subset or site label means: CD45RA-negative fraction. The DNA reads TGTGCCAGTAGTATTAAGGTGGGAAGTTACTATGGCTACACCTTC. This sequence encodes CASSIKVGSYYGYTF.